This T cell receptor beta chain appears in the sequencing data of a study of technical replicates of blood from several donors. TCRdb keeps only in-frame clones here, not all; method: immunoSEQ multiplex PCR. There are tens of thousands of clones in the sample; over 85% occur only once, and 4.1% lies in the top ten. The source material was PBMCs. This clonotype originated in a human donor in good health. Some clones in this sample may be carry-over from other donors' samples.

CDR3 protein: CASSQDPSLSYNEQFF. The DNA for the CDR3 is TGCGCCAGCAGCCAAGATCCCTCCCTCTCCTACAATGAGCAGTTCTTC. The V call is TRBV4-1, the J call TRBJ2-1; unclear D gene. The CDR3 runs 16 residues. The V end was cut by 0 bases, the J end by 0 bases, with 9 bases between. Germline V CDR1 and CDR2: MGHRA, YSYEKL.